The rows below give T cell receptor beta chains drawn from one sample of a study of regulatory T cells in long-lasting Graves disease. TCRdb re-analysed the multiplex PCR reads in MiXCR, keeping a single row per CDR3 protein. The sample carries around 500,000 distinct CDR3 sequences, about 12% recorded once. These data also formed part of another study, on T cells in Graves' hyperthyroidism and ophthalmopathy.

This specimen consisted of peripheral blood mononuclear cells (PBMCs), obtained at new diagnosis, from a patient treated with antithyroid drugs. Receptors originate from a woman in her twenties or thirties with Graves disease. Both conserved end residues are part of each CDR3. The order of the fields is D gene, J gene, clone size, V gene, CDR3 protein, CDR3 DNA. The D gene is left open where the match is weak. Only some rows state a clone size, as once, few, many or a class for expanded clones.

>NA|TRBJ2-7|many|TRBV7-2
CASSLEFYDGAYEQYF
TGTGCCAGCAGCTTAGAATTCTATGACGGGGCCTACGAGCAGTACTTC
>NA|TRBJ2-1|few|TRBV4-3
CASSQDFLGSWNEQFF
TGCGCCAGCAGCCAAGATTTTCTAGGTAGTTGGAATGAGCAGTTCTTC
>TRBD2|TRBJ2-2|many|TRBV28
CASSPQVGRGNTGELFF
TGTGCCAGCAGTCCCCAGGTGGGGAGGGGGAACACCGGGGAGCTGTTTTTT
>TRBD1|TRBJ2-5|few|TRBV13
CASNSTDREWETQYF
TGTGCCAGCAACTCTACTGACAGGGAGTGGGAGACCCAGTACTTC
>NA|TRBJ1-2|NA|TRBV20-1
CSARVAYGYTF
TGCAGTGCTCGGGTGGCCTATGGCTACACCTTC
>TRBD2|TRBJ2-7|once|TRBV2
CASSETSGNRYEQYF
TGTGCCAGCAGTGAGACTAGCGGGAACCGCTACGAGCAGTACTTC
>NA|TRBJ1-2|many|TRBV30
CAWSGITGFYGYTF
TGTGCCTGGAGTGGAATTACAGGGTTTTATGGCTACACCTTC
>NA|TRBJ2-3|many|TRBV29-1
CSVNSGVSDTQYF
TGCAGCGTTAATTCAGGGGTTTCGGATACGCAGTATTTT
>NA|TRBJ2-7|NA|TRBV7-2
CASSLAEGQVYEQYF
TGTGCCAGCAGCTTAGCGGAGGGGCAAGTCTACGAGCAGTACTTC
>NA|TRBJ1-2|many|TRBV7-2
CASSLDTAGYTF
TGTGCCAGCAGCTTAGACACAGCGGGCTACACCTTC
>NA|TRBJ2-1|few|TRBV19
CAGSIWGRGYNEQFF
TGTGCCGGTAGTATTTGGGGGAGAGGGTACAATGAGCAGTTCTTC
>TRBD2|TRBJ2-3|few|TRBV7-9
CASSYPTTSGFYDTQYF
TGTGCCAGCAGCTATCCGACGACTAGCGGGTTTTACGATACGCAGTATTTT
>NA|TRBJ1-2|many|TRBV11-1
CASSLGAVDYGYTF
TGTGCCAGCAGCTTGGGGGCCGTGGATTATGGCTACACCTTC
>NA|TRBJ1-2|NA|TRBV6-1
CASRATHNYGYTF
TGTGCCAGCAGGGCAACCCACAACTATGGCTACACCTTC
>TRBD2|TRBJ2-1|few|TRBV20-1
CSAVIAGGVIGNEQFF
TGCAGTGCTGTAATAGCGGGAGGAGTGATAGGCAATGAGCAGTTCTTC
>NA|TRBJ1-5|many|TRBV7-8
CASSLVGTTLTADSDNQPQHF
TGTGCCAGCAGCTTAGTCGGGACGACTTTGACCGCGGACAGCGATAATCAGCCCCAGCATTTT
>NA|TRBJ2-5|NA|TRBV24-1
CATSDLRATGEGNEQYF
TGTGCCACCAGTGATTTGCGGGCGACGGGAGAGGGCAATGAGCAGTACTTC
>TRBD1|TRBJ1-2|NA|TRBV29-1
CSVIRHDKGAYGYTF
TGCAGCGTCATTCGCCATGACAAGGGGGCCTATGGCTACACCTTC
>TRBD1|TRBJ2-7|few|TRBV2
CASSLSGQGVYEQYF
TGTGCCAGCAGTTTATCTGGCCAGGGGGTTTACGAGCAGTACTTC
>NA|TRBJ1-5|few|TRBV11-2
CASSWGYDQPQHF
TGTGCCAGCAGCTGGGGTTACGATCAGCCCCAGCATTTT
>NA|TRBJ2-7|few|TRBV4-2
CASSDPGVWPYEQYF
TGTGCCAGCAGCGATCCAGGGGTATGGCCCTACGAGCAGTACTTC
>TRBD2|TRBJ2-3|few|TRBV7-9
CASSQAGGATDTQYF
TGTGCCAGCAGTCAGGCGGGAGGGGCCACAGATACGCAGTATTTT
>TRBD1|TRBJ2-7|many|TRBV9
CASSPTGEPYYEQYF
TGTGCCAGCAGCCCAACAGGGGAACCTTACTACGAGCAGTACTTC
>NA|TRBJ1-2|few|TRBV7-8
CASSLTGRYTF
TGTGCCAGCAGCTTAACAGGGCGGTACACCTTC
>NA|TRBJ2-1|many|TRBV11-2
CASSRSSMGRNEQFF
TGTGCCAGCAGCCGAAGTAGTATGGGGAGGAATGAGCAGTTCTTC
>TRBD2|TRBJ2-1|few|TRBV7-2
CASSFSSAGGYMAYNEQFF
TGTGCCAGCAGCTTTTCATCGGCGGGGGGTTATATGGCCTACAATGAGCAGTTCTTC
>NA|TRBJ2-1|few|TRBV24-1
CATSDPPYNEQFF
TGTGCCACCAGTGATCCTCCCTACAATGAGCAGTTCTTC
>NA|TRBJ2-5|few|TRBV29-1
CSVGLSAGLETQYF
TGCAGCGTTGGTCTCTCGGCGGGACTGGAGACCCAGTACTTC
>NA|TRBJ2-5|once|TRBV27
CASALLAGPETQYF
TGTGCCAGTGCGCTGCTAGCAGGACCGGAGACCCAGTACTTC
>NA|TRBJ2-5|many|TRBV12-3/TRBV12-4
CASRGPGSGEGTTQYF
TGTGCCAGCAGAGGACCGGGCTCAGGGGAGGGTACTACCCAGTACTTC
>TRBD2|TRBJ2-1|few|TRBV20-1
CSARSGNYNEQFF
TGCAGTGCTAGAAGCGGGAACTACAATGAGCAGTTCTTC
>NA|TRBJ2-7|many|TRBV25-1
CASSTGRRDEQYF
TGTGCCAGCAGTACGGGGAGACGAGACGAGCAGTACTTC
>NA|TRBJ2-7|many|TRBV5-1
CASSPDVGRMTVEQYF
TGCGCCAGCAGCCCGGATGTAGGACGTATGACGGTCGAGCAGTACTTC
>NA|TRBJ2-1|once|TRBV4-1
CASSQDMDSSYNEQSF
TGCGCCAGCAGCCAAGATATGGACAGCTCCTACAATGAGCAGTCCTTC
>NA|TRBJ1-1|many|TRBV7-9
CASRQSDTEAFF
TGTGCCAGCAGACAATCTGACACTGAAGCTTTCTTT
>NA|TRBJ2-1|few|TRBV20-1
CSAPRGGGEQFF
TGCAGTGCCCCAAGGGGGGGGGGTGAGCAGTTCTTC
>NA|TRBJ1-2|NA|TRBV30
CAWSVGSPYTF
TGTGCCTGGAGCGTCGGCTCACCCTACACCTTC
>NA|TRBJ2-1|few|TRBV7-9
CATSGRQSSYNEQFF
TGTGCCACCTCAGGACGACAGAGCTCCTACAATGAGCAGTTCTTC
>NA|TRBJ1-1|many|TRBV12-3/TRBV12-4
CASSAEDRVKDEAFF
TGTGCCAGCAGTGCGGAGGACAGAGTGAAAGATGAAGCTTTCTTT
>TRBD1|TRBJ2-5|few|TRBV25-1
CASSLDRGTKTQYF
TGTGCCAGCAGTCTGGACAGGGGGACGAAGACCCAGTACTTC